The 15 T cell receptor beta chains listed next were all sequenced from one sample in a study of breast tumors, draining lymph nodes, adjacent tissues. Samples came from axillary lymph nodes draining the breast cancer. TCRdb recomputed calls from the multiplex PCR reads with MiXCR, one row per CDR3 protein. The sample lists 100,000 or so distinct CDR3 sequences; roughly 20% were seen once. Sequencing used axillary lymph node tissue. The receptors come from a female donor with breast cancer. Some clones in this sample may be carry-over from other donors' samples.

The chain carries TRBV14 and TRBJ2-1, with D uncertain. V was cut by 4 bases and J by 10 bases, with 23 bases left in between. The CDR3 loop spans 16 amino acids. CDR1 is SGHDN and CDR2 is FVKESK in the germline V gene. CDR3 nucleotides: TGTGCCAGCAGCCTTTACCCTGACTCATTTAACCCCGAGCAGTTCTTC. It specifies CASSLYPDSFNPEQFF. Together with reference TRBV14 and TRBJ2-1, the CDR3 gives the full variable domain: EAGVTQFPSHSVIEKGQTVTLRCDPISGHDNLYWYRRVMGKEIKFLLHFVKESKQDESGMPNNRFLAERTGGTYSTLKVQPAELEDSGVYFCASSLYPDSFNPEQFFGPGTRLTVL.

This clonotype was seen at least ten times. The chain's CDR3 is CASRSRDTDTQYF. The CDR3 DNA sequence: TGTGCCAGCAGGTCTAGGGACACAGATACGCAGTATTTT. The V call is TRBV12-3 or TRBV12-4, the J call TRBJ2-3; D is unclear. The V end was cut by 6 bases, the J end by 2 bases, with 9 bases between. There are 13 residues in the CDR3.

Many counts were recorded for this clonotype. This chain links TRBV20-1 with TRBJ2-5, with 11 bases lining up with TRBD2. In germline, CDR1 is DFQATT, CDR2 SNEGSKA (reference sequence). V lost 1 base, J lost 2 bases, and 3 bases stayed unmatched. The CDR3 is made up of 15 amino acids. This chain's CDR3 is CSARVPSGRQETQYF. CDR3 nucleotides: TGCAGTGCTAGAGTCCCTAGCGGGAGGCAAGAGACCCAGTACTTC.

This clonotype came up many times. The chain joins TRBV30 to TRBJ2-7, with D perhaps TRBD1 or TRBD2 (5 bases each). The germline V and J ends were trimmed by 3 bases and 2 bases, with 14 bases remaining between them. Looked up from germline, CDR1 is GTSNPN and CDR2 is SVGIG (reference sequence). The CDR3 extends over 14 amino acids. CDR3 bases: TGTGCCTGGAGCACCTCCGGGACCGCCTACGAGCAGTACTTC. This sequence encodes CAWSTSGTAYEQYF.

Many counts were recorded for this clonotype. The V and J genes are TRBV6-4 and TRBJ1-3, with D possibly TRBD1 on 5 matching bases. V lost 0 bases and J lost 9, with 15 bases in between. CDR3 length: 15 amino acids. Germline V lookup: CDR1 MRHNA, CDR2 SNTAGT. The CDR3 protein is CASSDSTLTVRTIYF. The DNA of the CDR3 is TGTGCCAGCAGTGACTCAACCTTGACAGTCCGCACCATATATTTT.

At least ten counts were recorded for this clonotype. The chain uses TRBV25-1 and TRBJ2-7, with 8 bases fitting TRBD1. From germline, CDR1 is MGHDK and CDR2 SYGVNS. The CDR3 is made up of 15 amino acids. Trimming at V came to 7 bases and at J to 2 bases, leaving 10 bases not matched to a gene. The CDR3 reads CASTQTGVDPYEQYF. Written as DNA, the CDR3 is TGTGCCAGCACCCAGACAGGGGTCGACCCCTACGAGCAGTACTTC.

This clonotype was detected many times. V is TRBV10-3 and J is TRBJ2-3; 13 bases line up with TRBD2. Germline V gene data show CDR1 as ENHRY and CDR2 as SYGVKD. V was pared by 10 bases and J by 1 base, with 5 bases of the junction left unmatched. The CDR3 length is 15 residues. The CDR3 spells CATTLAGGGTDTQYF. The CDR3 DNA reads as TGTGCCACGACACTAGCGGGAGGGGGCACAGATACGCAGTATTTT.

This clonotype has at least ten counts. The chain couples TRBV12-3 or TRBV12-4 to TRBJ2-7; D not resolved. V lost 7 bases to trimming and J lost 0 bases, with 10 bases between them. This CDR3 has 13 residues. CDR3 sequence reads: CASKVSSSYEQYF. DNA of the CDR3: TGTGCCAGCAAAGTGAGCTCCTCCTACGAGCAGTACTTC.

There are many counts of this clonotype. The chain combines TRBV4-2 with TRBJ2-7, with 10 bases identical to TRBD1. V lost 6 bases, J lost 2 bases, and 4 bases stayed unmatched. CDR3 length: 14 residues. The germline V gene encodes CDR1 LGHNA and CDR2 YNFKEQ. The CDR3 protein is CASSRTGGTYEQYF. DNA for the CDR3: TGTGCCAGCAGTCGGACAGGGGGTACCTACGAGCAGTACTTC.

This clonotype was detected ten times or more. This chain links TRBV2 with TRBJ2-7, with D maybe TRBD2 (6 bases). CDR1 is SNHLY and CDR2 is FYNNEI in the germline V gene. The V end was cut by 3 bases, the J end by 9 bases, with 18 bases between. The CDR3 totals 14 residues. The CDR3: CASSETGAPVGQYF. The CDR3 DNA is TGTGCCAGCAGTGAGACGGGAGCTCCTGTTGGGCAGTACTTC.

This clonotype was counted only a few times. The V and J genes are TRBV11-2 and TRBJ1-3, with 11 bases aligning to TRBD1. The V segment lost 5 bases and the J segment 4 bases; nucleotides outside the gene matches: 10. Germline-derived CDR1 and CDR2 are SGHAT and FQNNGV. This CDR3 spans 17 amino acids. The CDR3 is CASSPTGTGGFGNTIYF. DNA for the CDR3: TGTGCCAGCAGCCCGACCGGGACAGGGGGGTTCGGAAACACCATATATTTT.

As for this clonotype: Since a much larger clone is just one base distant, this may be a read error. The conserved phenylalanine or tryptophan is not found at the CDR3 terminus, so this likely reflects a read error. V and J are TRBV5-6 and TRBJ1-2; 8 positions match TRBD1. Germline V gives CDR1 SGHDT, CDR2 YYEEEE. Trimming cost V 4 bases and J 5 bases; bases outside gene matches: 7. The CDR3 has 14 residues. CDR3 protein: CASSPRGPSYGYTL. The CDR3 DNA reads as TGTGCCAGCAGCCCCAGGGGGCCCAGTTATGGCTACACCCTC.

This chain uses TRBV18 with TRBJ1-6, with a weak D call TRBD1 (6 bases). The V gene's germline CDR1 is KGHSH and CDR2 LQKENI. The germline V and J ends were trimmed by 2 bases and 8 bases, with 16 bases remaining between them. The CDR3 sequence is 16 residues long. The CDR3 protein is CASSPSTGRNYSPLHF. The CDR3 DNA follows: TGTGCCAGCTCACCAAGCACAGGGCGAAATTATTCACCCCTCCACTTT.

This clonotype occurred many times. The rearrangement joins TRBV9 to TRBJ2-7, with TRBD1 as a possible D gene (5 bases). Between the trimmed V and J ends, which lost 4 bases and 1 base, there was a span of 12 bases. The CDR3 is 14 amino acids. Germline V gene lookup returns CDR1 SGDLS and CDR2 YYNGEE. The CDR3 coding sequence is TGTGCCAGCAGCCCCCGACAGTTTTCCTACGAGCAGTACTTC. It translates to CASSPRQFSYEQYF.

In this sample, this clonotype turned up many times. The chain is built from TRBV5-6 and TRBJ1-2; D gene unclear. Deletions cut 0 bases from V and 4 bases from J, with 4 bases between. The CDR3 runs to 12 residues. Per the germline V gene, CDR1 is SGHDT and CDR2 is YYEEEE. The CDR3: CASSLEAYGYTF. The CDR3 DNA reads TGTGCCAGCAGCTTGGAGGCCTATGGCTACACCTTC.